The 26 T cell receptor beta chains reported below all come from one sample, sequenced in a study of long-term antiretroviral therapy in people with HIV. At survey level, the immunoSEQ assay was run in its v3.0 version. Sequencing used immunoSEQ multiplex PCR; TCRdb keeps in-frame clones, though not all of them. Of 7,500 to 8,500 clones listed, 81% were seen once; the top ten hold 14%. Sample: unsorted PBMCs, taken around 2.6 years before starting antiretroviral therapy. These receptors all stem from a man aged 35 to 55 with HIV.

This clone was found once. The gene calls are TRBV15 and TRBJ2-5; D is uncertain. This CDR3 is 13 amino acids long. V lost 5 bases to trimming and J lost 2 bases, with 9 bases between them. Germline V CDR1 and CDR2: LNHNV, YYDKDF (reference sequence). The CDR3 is CATSGDNQETQYF. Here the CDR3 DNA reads TGTGCCACCAGCGGTGACAATCAAGAGACCCAGTACTTC.

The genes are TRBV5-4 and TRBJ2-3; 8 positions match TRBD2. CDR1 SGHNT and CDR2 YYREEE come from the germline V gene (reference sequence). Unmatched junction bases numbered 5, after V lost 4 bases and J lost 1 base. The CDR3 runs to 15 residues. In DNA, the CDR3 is TGTGCCAGCAGCCCGGCCGGGGGGGGCACAGATACGCAGTATTTT. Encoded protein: CASSPAGGGTDTQYF.

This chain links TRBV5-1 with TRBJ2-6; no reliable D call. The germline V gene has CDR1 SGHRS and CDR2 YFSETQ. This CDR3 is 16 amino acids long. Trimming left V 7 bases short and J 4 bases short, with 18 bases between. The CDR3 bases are TGCGCCAGCTCCTCCGGGTCCCCGGCAGGGGCCAACGTCCTGACTTTC. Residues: CASSSGSPAGANVLTF.

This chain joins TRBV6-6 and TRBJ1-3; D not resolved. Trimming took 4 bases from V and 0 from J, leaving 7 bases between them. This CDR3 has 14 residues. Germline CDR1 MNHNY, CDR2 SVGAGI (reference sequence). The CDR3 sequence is CASSFMSSGNTIYF. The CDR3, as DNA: TGTGCCAGCAGTTTTATGAGCTCTGGAAACACCATATATTTT.

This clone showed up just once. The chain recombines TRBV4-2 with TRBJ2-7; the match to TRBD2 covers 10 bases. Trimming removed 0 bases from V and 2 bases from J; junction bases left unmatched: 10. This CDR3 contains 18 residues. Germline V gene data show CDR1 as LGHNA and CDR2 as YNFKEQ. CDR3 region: CASSQDPMGSGGAYEQYF. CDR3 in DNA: TGTGCCAGCAGCCAAGATCCAATGGGAAGCGGGGGGGCCTACGAGCAGTACTTC.

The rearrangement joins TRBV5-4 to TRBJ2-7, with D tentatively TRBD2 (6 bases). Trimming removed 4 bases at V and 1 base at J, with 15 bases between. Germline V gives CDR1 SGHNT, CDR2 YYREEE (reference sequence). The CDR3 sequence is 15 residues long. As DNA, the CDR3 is TGTGCCAGCAGCCCCGTGAGCGGGCAGTCCTACGAGCAGTACTTC. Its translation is CASSPVSGQSYEQYF.

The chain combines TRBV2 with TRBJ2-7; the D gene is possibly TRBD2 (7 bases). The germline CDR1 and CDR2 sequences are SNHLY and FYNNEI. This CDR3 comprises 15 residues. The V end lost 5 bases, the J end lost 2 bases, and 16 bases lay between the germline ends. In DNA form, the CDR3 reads TGTGCCAGCAGTCCCAGGACAGCGGGAACCTACGAGCAGTACTTC. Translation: CASSPRTAGTYEQYF.

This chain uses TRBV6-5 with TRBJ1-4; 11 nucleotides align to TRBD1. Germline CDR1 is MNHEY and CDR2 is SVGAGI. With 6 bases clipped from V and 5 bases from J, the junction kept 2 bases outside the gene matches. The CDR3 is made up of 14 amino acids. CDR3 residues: CASRGTGGNEKLFF. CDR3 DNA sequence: TGTGCCAGCAGGGGGACAGGGGGAAATGAAAAACTGTTTTTT.

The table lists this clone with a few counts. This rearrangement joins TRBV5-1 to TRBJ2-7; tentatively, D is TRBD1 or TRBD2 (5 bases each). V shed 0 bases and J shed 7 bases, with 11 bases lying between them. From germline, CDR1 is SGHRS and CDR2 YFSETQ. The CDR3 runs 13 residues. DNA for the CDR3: TGCGCCAGCAGCTTGGAGGGGCCGGGGGAGCAGTACTTC. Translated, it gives CASSLEGPGEQYF.

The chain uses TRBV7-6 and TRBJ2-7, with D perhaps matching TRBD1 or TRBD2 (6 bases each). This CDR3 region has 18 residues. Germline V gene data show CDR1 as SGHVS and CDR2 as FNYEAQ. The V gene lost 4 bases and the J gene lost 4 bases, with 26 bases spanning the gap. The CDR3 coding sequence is TGTGCCAGCAGCTCTAGCGCCAGGACAGCTTCGTCTCCTTACGAGCAGTACTTC. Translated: CASSSSARTASSPYEQYF.

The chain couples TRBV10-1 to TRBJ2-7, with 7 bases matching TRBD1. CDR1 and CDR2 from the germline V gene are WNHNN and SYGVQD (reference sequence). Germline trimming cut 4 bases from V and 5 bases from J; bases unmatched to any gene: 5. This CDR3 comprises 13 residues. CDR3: CASSATGSDEQYF. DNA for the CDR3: TGCGCCAGCAGTGCGACAGGGAGTGACGAGCAGTACTTC.

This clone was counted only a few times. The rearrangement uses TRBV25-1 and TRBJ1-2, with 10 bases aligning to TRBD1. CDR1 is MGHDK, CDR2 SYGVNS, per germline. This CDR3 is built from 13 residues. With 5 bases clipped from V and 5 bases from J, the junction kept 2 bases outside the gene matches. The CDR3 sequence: CASSMDRGYGYTF. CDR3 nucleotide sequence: TGTGCCAGCAGTATGGACAGGGGGTATGGCTACACCTTC.

As DNA, the CDR3 is TGTGCCAGCAGCGTAGAAGGGACAGGGGGCGAGCAGTACTTC. Translated: CASSVEGTGGEQYF. V usage is TRBV9 and J usage is TRBJ2-7; the match to TRBD1 covers 11 bases. V was clipped by 0 bases and J by 6 bases; unmatched bases: 2. Germline V gene data show CDR1 as SGDLS and CDR2 as YYNGEE. This CDR3 spans 14 amino acids. The full variable domain, in which reference TRBV9 and TRBJ2-7 provide the parts outside the CDR3, is DSGVTQTPKHLITATGQRVTLRCSPRSGDLSVYWYQQSLDQGLQFLIQYYNGEERAKGNILERFSAQQFPDLHSELNLSSLELGDSALYFCASSVEGTGGEQYFGPGTRLTVT.

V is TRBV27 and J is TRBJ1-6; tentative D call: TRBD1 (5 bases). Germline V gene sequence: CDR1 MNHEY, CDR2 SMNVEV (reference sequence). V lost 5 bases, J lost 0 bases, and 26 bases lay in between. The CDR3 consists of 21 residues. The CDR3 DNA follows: TGTGCCAGCAGTAAAAATGGCCTGGGACTGATAGATAGCTCCTATAATTCACCCCTCCACTTT. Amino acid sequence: CASSKNGLGLIDSSYNSPLHF.

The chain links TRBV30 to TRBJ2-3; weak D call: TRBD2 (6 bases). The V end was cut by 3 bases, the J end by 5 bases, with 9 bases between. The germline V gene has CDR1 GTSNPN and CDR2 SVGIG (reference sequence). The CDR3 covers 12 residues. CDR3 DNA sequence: TGTGCCTGGAGCGTGGAGGGAGATACGCAGTATTTT. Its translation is CAWSVEGDTQYF.

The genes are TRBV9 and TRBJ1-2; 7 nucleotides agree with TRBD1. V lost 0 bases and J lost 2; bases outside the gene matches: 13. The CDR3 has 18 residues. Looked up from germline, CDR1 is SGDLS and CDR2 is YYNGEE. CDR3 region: CASSVEPAPGQKNYGYTF. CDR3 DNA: TGTGCCAGCAGCGTAGAGCCCGCTCCGGGACAGAAAAACTATGGCTACACCTTC.

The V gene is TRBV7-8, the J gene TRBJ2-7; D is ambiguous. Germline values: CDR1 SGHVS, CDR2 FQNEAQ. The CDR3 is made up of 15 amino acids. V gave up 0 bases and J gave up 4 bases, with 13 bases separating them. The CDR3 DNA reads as TGTGCCAGCAGCTTAGCGCCCCGATCCCCATACGAGCAGTACTTC. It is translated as CASSLAPRSPYEQYF.

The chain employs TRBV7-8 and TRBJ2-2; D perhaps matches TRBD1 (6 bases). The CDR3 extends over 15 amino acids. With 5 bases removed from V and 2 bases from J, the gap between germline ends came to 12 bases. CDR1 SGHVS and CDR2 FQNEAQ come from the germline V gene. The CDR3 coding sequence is TGTGCCAGCAGCCGGACAGAAAAAAACACCGGGGAGCTGTTTTTT. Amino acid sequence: CASSRTEKNTGELFF.

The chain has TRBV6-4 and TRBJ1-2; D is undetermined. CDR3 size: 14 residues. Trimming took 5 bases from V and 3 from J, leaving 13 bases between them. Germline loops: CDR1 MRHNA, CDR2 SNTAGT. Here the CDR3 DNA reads TGTGCCAGCAGTCTAACCGAGGGTGACTATGGCTACACCTTC. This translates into CASSLTEGDYGYTF.

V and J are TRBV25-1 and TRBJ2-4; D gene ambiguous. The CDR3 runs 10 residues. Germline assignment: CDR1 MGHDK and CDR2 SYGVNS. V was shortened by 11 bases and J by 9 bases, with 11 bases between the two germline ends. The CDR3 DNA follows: TGTGCCTGTAGGTGTGCCATTCAGTACTTC. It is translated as CACRCAIQYF.

The CDR3 nucleotides read TGTGCCAGCAGCCCTCAAAGGGGGGATTCTTACAATGAGCAGTTCTTC. Residues: CASSPQRGDSYNEQFF. The rearrangement uses TRBV4-2 and TRBJ2-1, with D perhaps assigned TRBD1 or TRBD2 (6 bases each). Looked up from germline, CDR1 is LGHNA and CDR2 is YNFKEQ. This CDR3 region has 16 residues. The V gene lost 4 bases and the J gene lost 4 bases, with 17 bases spanning the gap.

In DNA form, the CDR3 reads TGTGCCAGCAGCCCCGGGACTAGCGGGGAAAATGAGCAGTTCTTC. Protein: CASSPGTSGENEQFF. The chain joins TRBV27 to TRBJ2-1; 13 bases map to TRBD2. Trimming took 6 bases from V and 7 from J; bases not matched to a gene: 6. The CDR3 spans 15 residues. Germline V gene lookup returns CDR1 MNHEY and CDR2 SMNVEV (reference sequence).

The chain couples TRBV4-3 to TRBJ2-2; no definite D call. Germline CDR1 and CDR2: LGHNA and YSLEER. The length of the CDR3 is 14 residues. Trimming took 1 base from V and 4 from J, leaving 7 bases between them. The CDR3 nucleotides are TGCGCCAGCAGCCAAGTTGGGCGCACCGGGGAGCTGTTTTTT. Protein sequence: CASSQVGRTGELFF.

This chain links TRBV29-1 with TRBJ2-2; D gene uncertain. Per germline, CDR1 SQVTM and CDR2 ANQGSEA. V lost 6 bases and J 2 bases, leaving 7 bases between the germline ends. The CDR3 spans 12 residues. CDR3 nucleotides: TGCAGCGTAGTACCCAACACCGGGGAGCTGTTTTTT. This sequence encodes CSVVPNTGELFF.

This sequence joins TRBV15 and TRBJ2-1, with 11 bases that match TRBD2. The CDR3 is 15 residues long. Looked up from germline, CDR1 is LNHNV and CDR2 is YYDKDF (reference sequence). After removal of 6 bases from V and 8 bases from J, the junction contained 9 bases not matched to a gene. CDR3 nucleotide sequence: TGTGCCACCAGGGAGGGTAGCGGGGGGGCCCATGAGCAGTTCTTC. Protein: CATREGSGGAHEQFF.

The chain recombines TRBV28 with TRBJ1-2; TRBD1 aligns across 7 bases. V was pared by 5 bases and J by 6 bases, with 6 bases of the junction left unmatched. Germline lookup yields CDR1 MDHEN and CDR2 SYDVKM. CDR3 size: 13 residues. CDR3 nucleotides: TGTGCCAGCAGTGCTCCGACAGGGAATGGCTACACCTTC. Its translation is CASSAPTGNGYTF.